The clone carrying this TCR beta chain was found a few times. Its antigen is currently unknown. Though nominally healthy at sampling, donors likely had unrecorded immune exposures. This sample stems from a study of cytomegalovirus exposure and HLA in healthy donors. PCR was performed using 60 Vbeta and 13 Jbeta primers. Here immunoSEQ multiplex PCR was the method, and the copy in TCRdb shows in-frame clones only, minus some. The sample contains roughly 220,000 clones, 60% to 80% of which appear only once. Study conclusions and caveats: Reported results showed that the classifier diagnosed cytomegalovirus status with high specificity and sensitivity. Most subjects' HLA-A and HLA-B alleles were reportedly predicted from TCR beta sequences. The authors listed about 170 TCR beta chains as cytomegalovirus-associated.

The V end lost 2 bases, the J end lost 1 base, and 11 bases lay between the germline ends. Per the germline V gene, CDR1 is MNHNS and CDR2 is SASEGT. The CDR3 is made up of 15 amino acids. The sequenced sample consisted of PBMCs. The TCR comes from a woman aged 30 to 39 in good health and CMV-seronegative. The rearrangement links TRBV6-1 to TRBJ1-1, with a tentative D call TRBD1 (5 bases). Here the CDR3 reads CASSEWRDPNTEAFF. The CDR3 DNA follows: TGTGCCAGCAGTGAATGGAGGGACCCGAACACTGAAGCTTTCTTT.